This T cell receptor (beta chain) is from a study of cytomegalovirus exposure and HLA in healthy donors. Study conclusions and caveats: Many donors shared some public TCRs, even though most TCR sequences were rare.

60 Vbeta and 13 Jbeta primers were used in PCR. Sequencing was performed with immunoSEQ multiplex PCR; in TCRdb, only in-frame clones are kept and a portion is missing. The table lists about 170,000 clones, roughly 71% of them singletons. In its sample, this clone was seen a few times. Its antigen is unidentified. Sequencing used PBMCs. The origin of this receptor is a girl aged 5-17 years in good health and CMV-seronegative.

The CDR3 reads CASSVEGGDEQYF. The CDR3 nucleotides are TGTGCCAGCAGCGTAGAAGGGGGCGACGAGCAGTACTTC. The rearrangement joins TRBV9 to TRBJ2-7, with 7 bases lining up with TRBD1. This CDR3 spans 13 amino acids. Germline trimming cut 0 bases from V and 5 bases from J; bases unmatched to any gene: 2. Germline V CDR1 and CDR2: SGDLS, YYNGEE.